This T cell receptor (beta chain) emerged from a study of blood T cell repertoires in COVID-19. Measured with immunoSEQ multiplex PCR; TCRdb has only the in-frame clones, and not every one. The data contain over 200,000 clones, 70% to 90% of them seen just once; the ten biggest clones take up approximately 2.5%. Trimming cost V 5 bases and J 0 bases, with 8 bases left between them. Germline V gene lookup returns CDR1 GTSNPN and CDR2 SVGIG (reference sequence). The CDR3 is 13 amino acids. The receptor was derived from a woman between 40 and 55 years old with acute COVID-19. Sequenced: PBMCs or T cells enriched from blood (not recorded which). This chain uses TRBV30 with TRBJ1-3; D ambiguous. CDR3 amino acids: CAWAGFSGNTIYF. DNA for the CDR3: TGTGCCTGGGCAGGATTCTCTGGAAACACCATATATTTT.